The source of this T cell receptor beta chain is a study of blood T cell repertoires in COVID-19. Study background: The United States, Italy and Spain were the sources of the acute and convalescent COVID-19 samples.

Original analysis: For nucleated cells, counts were estimated from reference gene primer amplification. The protocol was immunoSEQ multiplex PCR, while the TCRdb copy is restricted to in-frame clones and leaves out a portion. D and trimming were read from the DNA, whereas the V and J calls and clone size are those reported in that table. This sample has approximately 340,000 clones, with about 91% found just once. The CDR3 spans 15 residues. The V gene lost 6 bases and the J gene lost 4 bases, with 18 bases spanning the gap. Germline-derived CDR1 and CDR2 are MDHEN and SYDVKM. This clone was counted between two and nine times.

The gene calls are TRBV28 and TRBJ1-2; the D gene is possibly TRBD1 (6 bases). The material sequenced was peripheral blood. The receptor's source is a man aged 25-40 years with COVID-19, enrolled during active disease. The CDR3 DNA sequence: TGTGCCAGCAGCTTACCCCTGGGGGCGGTCTATGGCTACACCTTC. Amino acids: CASSLPLGAVYGYTF.